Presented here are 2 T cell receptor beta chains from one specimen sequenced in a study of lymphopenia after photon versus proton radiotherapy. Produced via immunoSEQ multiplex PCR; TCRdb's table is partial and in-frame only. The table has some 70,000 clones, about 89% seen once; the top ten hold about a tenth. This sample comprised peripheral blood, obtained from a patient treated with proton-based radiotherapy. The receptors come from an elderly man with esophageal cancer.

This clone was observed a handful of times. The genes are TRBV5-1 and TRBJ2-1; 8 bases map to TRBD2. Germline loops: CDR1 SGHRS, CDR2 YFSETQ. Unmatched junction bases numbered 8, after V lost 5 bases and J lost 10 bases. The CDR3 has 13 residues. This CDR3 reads CASRETSATEQFF. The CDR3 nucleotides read TGCGCCAGCAGAGAGACTAGCGCGACCGAGCAGTTCTTC. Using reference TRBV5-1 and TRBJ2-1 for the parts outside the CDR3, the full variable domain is KAGVTQTPRYLIKTRGQQVTLSCSPISGHRSVSWYQQTPGQGLQFLFEYFSETQRNKGNFPGRFSGRQFSNSRSEMNVSTLELGDSALYLCASRETSATEQFFGPGTRLTVL.

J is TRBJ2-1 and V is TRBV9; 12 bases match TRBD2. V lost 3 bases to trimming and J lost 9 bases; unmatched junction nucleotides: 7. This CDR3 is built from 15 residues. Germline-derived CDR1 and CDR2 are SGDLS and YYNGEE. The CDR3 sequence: CASSATSGSLGEQFF. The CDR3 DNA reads TGTGCCAGCAGCGCGACTAGCGGGAGTCTTGGTGAGCAGTTCTTC.